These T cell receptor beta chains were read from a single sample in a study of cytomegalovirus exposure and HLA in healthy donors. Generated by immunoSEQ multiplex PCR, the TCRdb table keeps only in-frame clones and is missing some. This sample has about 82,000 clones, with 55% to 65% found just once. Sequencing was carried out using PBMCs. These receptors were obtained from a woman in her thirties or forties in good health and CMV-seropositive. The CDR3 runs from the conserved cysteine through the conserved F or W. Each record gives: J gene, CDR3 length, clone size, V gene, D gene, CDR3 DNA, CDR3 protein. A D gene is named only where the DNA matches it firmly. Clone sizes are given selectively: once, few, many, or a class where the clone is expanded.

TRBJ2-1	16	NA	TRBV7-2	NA	TGTGCCAGCAGCCCCCTTTGGAGCGGAGGGTCGAATGAGCAGTTCTTC	CASSPLWSGGSNEQFF
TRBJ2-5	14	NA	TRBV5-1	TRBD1	TGCGCCAGCGAATTAGGGGGCGAAGGGGAGACCCAGTACTTC	CASELGGEGETQYF
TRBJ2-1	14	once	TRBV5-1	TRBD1	TGCGCCAGCAGCTTGGCCGGGACAGACAATGAGCAGTTCTTC	CASSLAGTDNEQFF
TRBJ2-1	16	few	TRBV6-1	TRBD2	TGTGCCAGCAGTGATGGGACTAGCGGGAGGGGGAATGAGCAGTTCTTC	CASSDGTSGRGNEQFF
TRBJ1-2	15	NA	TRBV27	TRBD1	TGTGCCAGCAGTGGAGACAGGGGGAGAAACTATGGCTACACCTTC	CASSGDRGRNYGYTF
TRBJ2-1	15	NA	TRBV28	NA	TGTGCCAGCAGTTTATGGGAGGGCCGGGACAATGAGCAGTTCTTC	CASSLWEGRDNEQFF
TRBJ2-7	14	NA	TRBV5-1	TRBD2	TGCGCCAGCAGCCAGCGGGAGGGCCAAGGGGAGCAGTACTTC	CASSQREGQGEQYF
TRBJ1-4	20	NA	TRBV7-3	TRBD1	TGTGCCAGCAGCTTCTACCCGGGACAGGGGACGACTCAAACTAATGAAAAACTGTTTTTT	CASSFYPGQGTTQTNEKLFF
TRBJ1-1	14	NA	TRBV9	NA	TGTGCCAGCAGCCGGAGGCACGGGAACACTGAAGCTTTCTTT	CASSRRHGNTEAFF
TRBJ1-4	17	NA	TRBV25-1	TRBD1	TGTGCCAGCAGTGAATCGGGGTTCAGGGGGACTAATGAAAAACTGTTTTTT	CASSESGFRGTNEKLFF
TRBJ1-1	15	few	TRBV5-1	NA	TGCGCCAGCAGCCAAAGGGAGGGGACGAACACTGAAGCTTTCTTT	CASSQREGTNTEAFF
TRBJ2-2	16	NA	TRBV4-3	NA	TGCGCCAGCAGCCGGGTTCTGACAGATAACACCGGGGAGCTGTTTTTT	CASSRVLTDNTGELFF
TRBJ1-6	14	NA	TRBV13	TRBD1	TGTGCCAGCAGCGCAAGGGACAGGGATTCACCCCTCCACTTT	CASSARDRDSPLHF